The T cell receptor (beta chain) described here comes from a study of identical twins. Overall study findings and caveats: For out-of-frame beta sequences, excess twin sharing was weaker. Cord blood's abundant beta clonotypes had fewer insertions, unlike memory repertoires. Models underestimated TCR alpha sharing (out-of-frame) in monozygotic twins.

This clonotype was picked up a small number of times. Its specificity is unknown. The CDR3 spans 12 residues. The germline V gene encodes CDR1 KGHSH and CDR2 LQKENI. V dropped 2 bases and J dropped 5 bases, with 4 bases sitting between them. TCRdb re-called the 5' RACE reads with MiXCR, one entry per CDR3 protein. The sample yields fewer than 250,000 distinct CDR3 sequences, approximately 7.8% seen once. These data were also filed under a second study, of yellow fever vaccine responses in identical twins.

Sequencing was carried out using CD8+ T cells sorted from blood. The chain joins TRBV18 to TRBJ2-1; no clear D. This TCR was sampled from a woman aged 18 to 35 in good health. CDR3 nucleotides: TGTGCCAGCTCACCAATTAACAATGAGCAGTTCTTC. Protein product: CASSPINNEQFF.